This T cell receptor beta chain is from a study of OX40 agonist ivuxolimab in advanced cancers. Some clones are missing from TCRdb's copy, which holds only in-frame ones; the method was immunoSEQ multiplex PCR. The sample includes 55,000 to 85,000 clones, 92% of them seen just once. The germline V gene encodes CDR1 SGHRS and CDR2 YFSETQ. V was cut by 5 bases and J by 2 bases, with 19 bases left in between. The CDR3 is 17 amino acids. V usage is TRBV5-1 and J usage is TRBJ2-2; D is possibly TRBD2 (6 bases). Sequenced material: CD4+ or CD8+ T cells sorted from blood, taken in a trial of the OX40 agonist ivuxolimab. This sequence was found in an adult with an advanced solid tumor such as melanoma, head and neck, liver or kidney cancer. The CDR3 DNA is TGCGCCAGCAGAGGAACCGGAGCCGGACTAAACACCGGGGAGCTGTTTTTT. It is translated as CASRGTGAGLNTGELFF.